The 18 T cell receptor beta chains given below trace back to one sample, sequenced in a study of T cell repertoires in cytomegalovirus infection. No antigen has been assigned to these receptors. One entry per CDR3 protein results from TCRdb running MiXCR on the reads. The sample shows some 920,000 distinct CDR3 sequences, 31% of them seen only once. The sequencing used cultured CD8+ T cells from PBMCs, collected from culture after CMV antigen stimulation. Receptors originate from a human donor in good health (CMV status not recorded). Some clones in this sample may be carry-over from other donors' samples.

CDR3 coding DNA: TGTGCCAGCAGTTACTTGAAGACAGGGAATCAGCCCCAGCATTTT. This sequence encodes CASSYLKTGNQPQHF. The chain couples TRBV2 to TRBJ1-5, with 7 nucleotides matching TRBD1. J lost 4 bases, V lost 5 bases, and 8 bases had no gene match. This CDR3 has 15 residues. CDR1 SNHLY and CDR2 FYNNEI come from the germline V gene. Complete variable domain (other parts from reference TRBV2 and TRBJ1-5): EPEVTQTPSHQVTQMGQEVILRCVPISNHLYFYWYRQILGQKVEFLVSFYNNEISEKSEIFDDQFSVERPDGSNFTLKIRSTKLEDSAMYFCASSYLKTGNQPQHFGDGTRLSIL.

The chain has TRBV7-3 and TRBJ1-3; TRBD1 matches 7 bases. Germline CDR1 is SGHTA and CDR2 is FQGTGA. The CDR3 is 18 residues long. V dropped 5 bases and J dropped 0; count of bases not matched to a gene: 13. The CDR3 loop reads CASSTRPTGKLSGNTIYF. CDR3 in DNA: TGTGCCAGCAGCACCCGACCGACAGGGAAGCTCTCTGGAAACACCATATATTTT.

The CDR3 DNA sequence: TGCGCCAGCAGCCAGGAGACAGGGTCGAGCAATCAGCCCCAGCATTTT. It yields the protein CASSQETGSSNQPQHF. The chain links TRBV4-1 to TRBJ1-5, with 7 positions matching TRBD1. The germline V gene has CDR1 MGHRA and CDR2 YSYEKL. The length of the CDR3 is 16 residues. The junction had 6 bases not matched to a gene; V was cut back by 3 bases and J by 1 base.

This clonotype was found many times. The rearrangement uses TRBV7-2 and TRBJ2-7, with D possibly matching TRBD1 (6 bases). Germline V gene data show CDR1 as SGHTA and CDR2 as FQGNSA. V lost 7 bases and J lost 0, with 16 bases in between. CDR3 length: 15 residues. In nucleotides, the CDR3 is TGTGCCAGCACCCAAACCGGACAGAGCTCCTACGAGCAGTACTTC. Its protein is CASTQTGQSSYEQYF.

The V and J genes are TRBV19 and TRBJ1-3, with D perhaps matching TRBD1 (6 bases). This CDR3 spans 15 amino acids. V lost 5 bases and J lost 2, with 13 bases in between. The V gene's germline CDR1 is LNHDA and CDR2 SQIVND (reference sequence). CDR3 in DNA: TGTGCCAGTAGTGCTCAGGGGTTTGCTGGAAACACCATATATTTT. Translated: CASSAQGFAGNTIYF. Full variable domain (outside the CDR3, taken from reference TRBV19 and TRBJ1-3): DGGITQSPKYLFRKEGQNVTLSCEQNLNHDAMYWYRQDPGQGLRLIYYSQIVNDFQKGDIAEGYSVSREKKESFPLTVTSAQKNPTAFYLCASSAQGFAGNTIYFGEGSWLTVV.

This clonotype was seen repeatedly, ten times or more. V usage is TRBV2 and J usage is TRBJ1-2; TRBD1 is a possible D gene (6 bases). V shed 8 bases and J shed 2 bases, with 9 bases lying between them. CDR1 is SNHLY and CDR2 is FYNNEI in the germline V gene. The CDR3 is 12 residues long. The chain's CDR3 is CASGGANYGYTF. The CDR3 DNA sequence: TGTGCCAGCGGGGGGGCAAACTATGGCTACACCTTC.

This clonotype occurred many times. The rearrangement uses TRBV7-2 and TRBJ1-1; no clear D. The V and J ends lost 3 bases and 3 bases respectively, with 11 bases between them. The CDR3 is 14 amino acids. CDR1 is SGHTA and CDR2 is FQGNSA in the germline V gene. The CDR3 is CASSFPGRDTEAFF. DNA of the CDR3: TGTGCCAGCAGCTTCCCCGGGAGGGACACTGAAGCTTTCTTT. Full variable domain (rest looked up from reference TRBV7-2 and TRBJ1-1): GAGVSQSPSNKVTEKGKDVELRCDPISGHTALYWYRQSLGQGLEFLIYFQGNSAPDKSGLPSDRFSAERTGGSVSTLTIQRTQQEDSAVYLCASSFPGRDTEAFFGQGTRLTVV.

The rearrangement links TRBV9 to TRBJ2-1, with TRBD2 matching over 10 bases. Germline V lookup: CDR1 SGDLS, CDR2 YYNGEE. The CDR3 has 16 residues. V lost 1 base, J lost 9 bases, and 10 bases stayed unmatched. The CDR3 sequence is CASSVNPAGGGGEQFF. CDR3 coding DNA: TGTGCCAGCAGCGTAAACCCAGCGGGGGGGGGAGGTGAGCAGTTCTTC.

The chain couples TRBV7-6 to TRBJ2-1; tentative D call: TRBD2 (5 bases). This CDR3 has 16 residues. Germline V lookup: CDR1 SGHVS, CDR2 FNYEAQ. V shed 1 base and J shed 0 bases, with 10 bases lying between them. The CDR3 here is CASSLGSGYSYNEQFF. The CDR3 nucleotides read TGTGCCAGCAGCTTAGGGTCGGGGTACTCCTACAATGAGCAGTTCTTC.

The chain joins TRBV6-6 to TRBJ1-2; no clear D. The CDR3 runs 14 residues. Germline V gene lookup returns CDR1 MNHNY and CDR2 SVGAGI (reference sequence). Trimming pared 0 bases from V and 4 bases from J, leaving 9 bases between. The DNA for the CDR3 is TGTGCCAGCAGTTACTCTGGGTCGGGCTATGGCTACACCTTC. The encoded protein is CASSYSGSGYGYTF.

The chain employs TRBV14 and TRBJ2-1; D call uncertain. Per germline, CDR1 SGHDN and CDR2 FVKESK. Trimming stripped 0 bases from V and 0 bases from J, with 6 bases between. The CDR3 contains 15 residues. The CDR3 sequence is CASSQEWGSYNEQFF. The CDR3 nucleotides are TGTGCCAGCAGCCAAGAATGGGGCTCCTACAATGAGCAGTTCTTC.

The chain uses TRBV7-6 and TRBJ1-2; tentatively, D is TRBD1 (6 bases). The CDR3 loop spans 15 amino acids. The V end was cut by 5 bases, the J end by 0 bases, with 13 bases between. Germline loops: CDR1 SGHVS, CDR2 FNYEAQ. CDR3 bases: TGTGCCAGCAGCCGAGAGGACAGCTCTAACTATGGCTACACCTTC. It translates to CASSREDSSNYGYTF.

The chain is built from TRBV5-1 and TRBJ2-1, with TRBD2 matching 10 bases. The V and J ends lost 1 base and 4 bases, in that order; junction bases with no gene match: 8. Germline CDR1 SGHRS, CDR2 YFSETQ. This CDR3 comprises 17 residues. The CDR3 DNA reads as TGCGCCAGCAGCTTGTCCGCAGCGGGGGGGCCATACAATGAGCAGTTCTTC. Protein sequence: CASSLSAAGGPYNEQFF.

V usage is TRBV6-5 and J usage is TRBJ1-6; a possible D gene is TRBD1 (5 bases). V was shortened by 0 bases and J by 11 bases, with 14 bases between the two germline ends. In germline, CDR1 is MNHEY, CDR2 SVGAGI. The CDR3 runs to 15 residues. The CDR3 region has the DNA TGTGCCAGCAGTTACTCGCCAGGGACTTTTCCACCCCTCCACTTT. Its protein product is CASSYSPGTFPPLHF.

This clonotype has a handful of counts. This chain uses TRBV7-6 with TRBJ2-5; TRBD2 matches at 7 bases. This CDR3 region has 16 residues. V shed 0 bases and J 11 bases; nucleotides not matched to a gene: 15. From germline, CDR1 is SGHVS and CDR2 FNYEAQ. The DNA for the CDR3 is TGTGCCAGCAGCTTAGCGGCTAGCGGCGAGATAAACCGACAGTACTTC. Its translation: CASSLAASGEINRQYF.

This clonotype came up a few times. The chain joins TRBV7-2 to TRBJ1-6, with D perhaps TRBD1 (5 bases). Trimming removed 4 bases at V and 14 bases at J, with 18 bases between. Germline V CDR1 and CDR2: SGHTA, FQGNSA. This CDR3 is built from 14 residues. Written as DNA, the CDR3 is TGTGCCAGCAGCTCCGGGACCCAGCTATGGTCCCTCCACTTT. It encodes CASSSGTQLWSLHF.

The chain has TRBV15 and TRBJ1-1; a possible D gene is TRBD1 (5 bases). V was cut by 1 base and J by 8 bases, with 11 bases left in between. In germline, CDR1 is LNHNV, CDR2 YYDKDF (reference sequence). The CDR3 runs to 13 residues. CDR3 sequence reads: CATSRAAGTEAFF. CDR3 DNA: TGTGCCACCAGCAGAGCGGCAGGGACCGAAGCTTTCTTT.

The chain joins TRBV5-5 to TRBJ1-6; no reliable D call. V was cut by 0 bases and J by 5 bases, with 12 bases left in between. The germline V gene encodes CDR1 SGHKS and CDR2 YYEKEE (reference sequence). The CDR3 has 16 residues. The CDR3 bases are TGTGCCAGCAGCTTGGTAGGTACGGCGGATAATTCACCCCTCCACTTT. Amino acids: CASSLVGTADNSPLHF.